One sample yielded the 24 T cell receptor beta chains listed below, sequenced in a study of blood T cell repertoires in COVID-19. Profiling relied on immunoSEQ multiplex PCR, and the TCRdb table lists in-frame clones only, not all of them. The sample lists tens of thousands of clones, 89% seen once, with roughly 2.5% in the top ten. The sample comprised peripheral blood. Receptors were obtained from a man aged 45-60 years with COVID-19, enrolled during active disease.

The table lists this clone with a few counts. The DNA for the CDR3 is TGTGCCAGCTCACCAATGGCAGGGGATGGCTACACCTTC. This encodes CASSPMAGDGYTF. V and J are TRBV18 and TRBJ1-2, with D possibly matching TRBD1 (6 bases). This CDR3 is built from 13 residues. V was shortened by 2 bases and J by 6 bases, with 10 bases between the two germline ends. Germline lookup yields CDR1 KGHSH and CDR2 LQKENI.

This clone appeared a few times. The chain carries TRBV20-1 and TRBJ2-1, with D hard to call. This CDR3 is 15 amino acids long. CDR1 DFQATT and CDR2 SNEGSKA come from the germline V gene (reference sequence). Between the trimmed V and J ends, which lost 6 bases and 2 bases, there was a span of 17 bases. CDR3 sequence (DNA): TGCAGTGCCAGTTTTCTAGGTAGGCCCTACAATGAGCAGTTCTTC. Translating gives CSASFLGRPYNEQFF.

The rearrangement joins TRBV19 to TRBJ1-2, with 11 bases lining up with TRBD1. Germline assignment: CDR1 LNHDA and CDR2 SQIVND (reference sequence). CDR3 size: 14 residues. Trimming at V came to 7 bases and at J to 4 bases, leaving 5 bases not matched to a gene. CDR3 DNA: TGTGCCAGTACTCCAGGACAGGGGGCCTATGGCTACACCTTC. It encodes CASTPGQGAYGYTF.

This clone showed up just once. This chain uses TRBV5-8 with TRBJ1-4, with D uncertain. Germline V gene sequence: CDR1 SGHTS, CDR2 YDEGEE. Trimming pared 4 bases from V and 8 bases from J, leaving 21 bases between. CDR3 size: 16 residues. CDR3 nucleotide sequence: TGTGCCAGCAGCATCGCCCAGCCGGGGTTGAGGGAAAAACTGTTTTTT. Translation gives CASSIAQPGLREKLFF.

This chain uses TRBV11-2 with TRBJ2-7; TRBD1 matches 12 bases. With V trimmed by 7 bases and J by 6 bases, 7 bases remained unmatched. Per germline, CDR1 SGHAT and CDR2 FQNNGV. The CDR3 runs 14 residues. CDR3 in amino acids: CASTSGTGGFEQYF. DNA for the CDR3: TGTGCCAGCACCAGTGGGACAGGGGGCTTCGAGCAGTACTTC.

This chain connects TRBV3-1 (or the pseudogene TRBV3-2) to TRBJ2-7; D gene ambiguous. The CDR3 extends over 17 amino acids. CDR1 is LGHDT, CDR2 YNNKEL, per germline (reference sequence). The ends were cut back, 1 base at V and 5 bases at J, with 21 bases in the middle. The CDR3 loop reads CASSQVFRRFSSHEQYF. The CDR3 nucleotides are TGTGCCAGCAGCCAAGTATTCAGGCGCTTCTCTTCGCACGAGCAGTACTTC.

The chain uses TRBV1 and TRBJ2-7; TRBD2 is taken as the D call from the table, unchecked against the DNA. TRBV1 represents a pseudogene. There are 12 residues in the CDR3. The CDR3 is CTSSQLAGEQYF. The CDR3 bases are TGCACCAGCAGCCAACTAGCGGGCGAGCAGTACTTC.

The V gene is TRBV5-1, the J gene TRBJ2-3; TRBD2 matches 7 bases. Germline values: CDR1 SGHRS, CDR2 YFSETQ. This CDR3 has 15 residues. With V trimmed by 4 bases and J by 1 base, 6 bases remained unmatched. In nucleotides, the CDR3 is TGCGCCAGCAGCGGCAGGGAGGGAGGCACAGATACGCAGTATTTT. As protein: CASSGREGGTDTQYF. The complete variable domain, with remaining parts taken from reference TRBV5-1 and TRBJ2-3, reads KAGVTQTPRYLIKTRGQQVTLSCSPISGHRSVSWYQQTPGQGLQFLFEYFSETQRNKGNFPGRFSGRQFSNSRSEMNVSTLELGDSALYLCASSGREGGTDTQYFGPGTRLTVL.

The sample holds a few counts of this clone. The rearrangement joins TRBV5-1 to TRBJ1-1; TRBD1 matches 11 bases. The CDR3 totals 15 residues. Per the germline V gene, CDR1 is SGHRS and CDR2 is YFSETQ. Trimming removed 5 bases from V and 3 bases from J; junction bases left unmatched: 6. CDR3 protein: CASRRPGQGDTEAFF. Here the CDR3 DNA reads TGCGCCAGCAGACGCCCGGGACAGGGGGACACTGAAGCTTTCTTT.

The rearrangement uses TRBV7-3 and TRBJ1-3; no clear D gene. The V gene lost 5 bases and the J gene lost 4 bases, with 15 bases spanning the gap. In germline, CDR1 is SGHTA, CDR2 FQGTGA. This CDR3 has 15 amino acids. In DNA form, the CDR3 reads TGTGCCAGCAGCCCCGGGTCGTCCCTAGGAAACACCATATATTTT. Translation gives CASSPGSSLGNTIYF. Full variable domain (rest looked up from reference TRBV7-3 and TRBJ1-3): GAGVSQTPSNKVTEKGKYVELRCDPISGHTALYWYRQSLGQGPEFLIYFQGTGAADDSGLPNDRFFAVRPEGSVSTLKIQRTERGDSAVYLCASSPGSSLGNTIYFGEGSWLTVV.

A note on this clone: Additional DNA sequences in this sample encode the identical CDR3. The chain combines TRBV2 with TRBJ1-5, with a possible D match to TRBD1 (6 bases). Trimming left V 1 base short and J 4 bases short, with 8 bases between. The germline CDR1 and CDR2 sequences are SNHLY and FYNNEI. The CDR3 has 14 amino acids. CDR3 in amino acids: CASSEGQGNQPQHF. In DNA, the CDR3 is TGTGCCAGCAGTGAAGGGCAGGGGAATCAGCCCCAGCATTTT.

This chain links TRBV11-3 with TRBJ1-1; D possibly corresponds to TRBD1 (5 bases). With 3 bases removed from V and 5 bases from J, the gap between germline ends came to 13 bases. The V gene's germline CDR1 is SGHNT and CDR2 YENEEA. The CDR3 covers 14 residues. As DNA, the CDR3 is TGTGCCAGCAGCTTGATGGCCGGGGGGACTGAAGCTTTCTTT. Amino acids: CASSLMAGGTEAFF.

The chain links TRBV30 to TRBJ1-2; no reliable D call. V lost 0 bases, J lost 6 bases, and 11 bases lay in between. This CDR3 has 13 residues. Per germline, CDR1 GTSNPN and CDR2 SVGIG (reference sequence). The CDR3 sequence is CAWSVSDFDGYTF. DNA for the CDR3: TGTGCCTGGAGTGTGTCGGACTTCGATGGCTACACCTTC.

The chain combines TRBV5-8 with TRBJ1-2, with D tentatively TRBD1 (5 bases). Trimming took 6 bases from V and 2 from J, leaving 17 bases between them. The CDR3 runs 15 residues. Germline CDR1 reads SGHTS; CDR2 reads YDEGEE. The CDR3 spells CASTPEGARNYGYTF. The CDR3 DNA reads TGTGCCAGCACCCCGGAAGGGGCCCGAAACTATGGCTACACCTTC.

CDR3 region: CASSSGTFETQYF. The CDR3 DNA reads as TGTGCCAGCAGCTCCGGGACATTTGAGACCCAGTACTTC. The chain links TRBV3-1 (or the pseudogene TRBV3-2) to TRBJ2-5; tentative D call: TRBD1 (6 bases). CDR3 length: 13 amino acids. The germline V gene encodes CDR1 LGHDT and CDR2 YNNKEL (reference sequence). The V and J ends lost 5 bases and 5 bases respectively, with 12 bases between them.

The table lists this clone with a count of one. The genes are TRBV18 and TRBJ1-1, with 8 bases that match TRBD1. CDR1 is KGHSH and CDR2 is LQKENI in the germline V gene. Trimming at V came to 3 bases and at J to 12 bases, leaving 12 bases not matched to a gene. The CDR3 length is 14 residues. CDR3 region: CASSPRAGGAETFF. In nucleotides, the CDR3 is TGTGCCAGCTCACCGAGAGCAGGGGGCGCGGAGACTTTCTTT.

The chain employs TRBV6-5 and TRBJ2-1; D not certain. Germline V CDR1 and CDR2: MNHEY, SVGAGI. V lost 4 bases, J lost 0 bases, and 7 bases lay in between. The CDR3 totals 14 residues. The CDR3 reads CASSFESSYNEQFF. The DNA of the CDR3 is TGTGCCAGCAGTTTCGAGAGCTCCTACAATGAGCAGTTCTTC.

This clone was seen once. The chain couples TRBV19 to TRBJ1-5; the match to TRBD1 covers 9 bases. The CDR3 is made up of 15 amino acids. Unmatched junction bases numbered 9, after V lost 6 bases and J lost 6 bases. Germline V gives CDR1 LNHDA, CDR2 SQIVND (reference sequence). The CDR3 DNA sequence: TGTGCCAGTAGAAGGGACAGGGTTTTCGGTCAGCCCCAGCATTTT. It yields the protein CASRRDRVFGQPQHF.

The table lists this clone with a few counts. The chain employs TRBV7-9 and TRBJ1-1; weak D call: TRBD1 (6 bases). The V and J ends lost 5 bases and 5 bases respectively, with 12 bases between them. This CDR3 is built from 13 residues. Germline assignment: CDR1 SEHNR and CDR2 FQNEAQ (reference sequence). DNA of the CDR3: TGTGCCAGCAGCCCACAGGGAGGGACTGAAGCTTTCTTT. Protein sequence: CASSPQGGTEAFF.

The chain is built from TRBV19 and TRBJ2-5; TRBD1 aligns across 8 bases. J was trimmed by 5 bases and V by 4 bases; bases with no gene match: 6. This CDR3 has 14 residues. CDR1 and CDR2 (germline): LNHDA, SQIVND (reference sequence). The CDR3 DNA sequence: TGTGCCAGTAGTAACCGACAGGGGAGGGAGACCCAGTACTTC. Encoded protein: CASSNRQGRETQYF.

The rearrangement links TRBV7-2 to TRBJ2-7; 8 bases line up with TRBD1. The ends lost 4 bases at V and 1 base at J; junction bases unmatched: 6. Germline lookup yields CDR1 SGHTA and CDR2 FQGNSA. This CDR3 comprises 15 residues. CDR3 nucleotide sequence: TGTGCCAGCAGCTACGGACAGGGATTATCCTACGAGCAGTACTTC. Its protein product is CASSYGQGLSYEQYF.

This sequence joins TRBV5-1 and TRBJ2-1; 7 nucleotides align to TRBD2. From germline, CDR1 is SGHRS and CDR2 YFSETQ. The length of the CDR3 is 17 residues. The V gene end was trimmed by 1 base and the J gene end by 1 base; junction bases not matched to a gene: 8. The CDR3: CASSLHGGSGSYNEQFF. CDR3 DNA: TGCGCCAGCAGCTTGCACGGCGGTAGCGGGTCCTACAATGAGCAGTTCTTC. The entire variable domain, with the rest obtained from reference TRBV5-1 and TRBJ2-1, is as follows: KAGVTQTPRYLIKTRGQQVTLSCSPISGHRSVSWYQQTPGQGLQFLFEYFSETQRNKGNFPGRFSGRQFSNSRSEMNVSTLELGDSALYLCASSLHGGSGSYNEQFFGPGTRLTVL.

V and J are TRBV2 and TRBJ1-2; perhaps TRBD1 as D (6 bases). The V gene's germline CDR1 is SNHLY and CDR2 FYNNEI. With 7 bases removed from V and 0 bases from J, the gap between germline ends came to 12 bases. The CDR3 covers 14 residues. In DNA form, the CDR3 reads TGTGCCAGCAAACCCGGGACAACTAACTATGGCTACACCTTC. It translates to CASKPGTTNYGYTF.

V usage is TRBV6-1 and J usage is TRBJ1-5; possibly TRBD1 for D (5 bases). With 3 bases removed from V and 7 bases from J, the gap between germline ends came to 10 bases. The CDR3 has 13 residues. Germline loops: CDR1 MNHNS, CDR2 SASEGT. CDR3 in amino acids: CASSEGSGQPQHF. CDR3 coding DNA: TGTGCCAGCAGTGAGGGGTCAGGGCAGCCCCAGCATTTT.